Shown below are 4 T cell receptor beta chains from a single sample sequenced in a study of T cell repertoires in cytomegalovirus infection. Each CDR3 protein is one row after TCRdb ran MiXCR on the reads. Of about 300,000 distinct CDR3 sequences listed, 25% are singletons. The sequencing sample was made of PBMCs. The receptors shown here come from a human donor in good health (CMV status not recorded). Some clones in this sample may be carry-over from other donors' samples.

This clonotype has ten or more counts. The chain couples TRBV7-2 to TRBJ2-5; D possibly corresponds to TRBD2 (5 bases). Germline V gene data show CDR1 as SGHTA and CDR2 as FQGNSA. The CDR3 totals 14 residues. V shed 1 base and J shed 0 bases, with 6 bases lying between them. CDR3 in amino acids: CASSLVSDQETQYF. The CDR3 DNA sequence: TGTGCCAGCAGCTTAGTTAGCGACCAAGAGACCCAGTACTTC.

There are many counts of this clonotype. V is TRBV7-9 and J is TRBJ2-7, with unresolved D. This CDR3 spans 15 amino acids. Germline CDR1 and CDR2: SEHNR and FQNEAQ (reference sequence). Deletions cut 1 base from V and 6 bases from J, with 16 bases between. CDR3 nucleotides: TGTGCCAGCAGCTTAGTCGGCAGCCGGGTCCTCGAGCAGTACTTC. This codes for CASSLVGSRVLEQYF.

This clonotype was picked up many times. This chain links TRBV7-2 with TRBJ2-5; perhaps TRBD1 as D (6 bases). Germline V lookup: CDR1 SGHTA, CDR2 FQGNSA. The CDR3 is 17 amino acids. Trimming pared 0 bases from V and 4 bases from J, leaving 18 bases between. In nucleotides, the CDR3 is TGTGCCAGCAGCTTAGCGGGTGTCACAGGGACCGGAGAGACCCAGTACTTC. It translates to CASSLAGVTGTGETQYF. The full variable domain, rest sourced from reference TRBV7-2 and TRBJ2-5, is GAGVSQSPSNKVTEKGKDVELRCDPISGHTALYWYRQSLGQGLEFLIYFQGNSAPDKSGLPSDRFSAERTGGSVSTLTIQRTQQEDSAVYLCASSLAGVTGTGETQYFGPGTRLLVL.

In this sample, this clonotype turned up a few times. The chain links TRBV19 to TRBJ2-7; TRBD1 matches 11 bases. CDR1 is LNHDA, CDR2 SQIVND, per germline (reference sequence). The CDR3 consists of 14 residues. Germline trimming cut 5 bases from V and 5 bases from J; bases unmatched to any gene: 5. CDR3 DNA sequence: TGTGCCAGTAGTTTCCGGACAGGGGGCGACGAGCAGTACTTC. This gives the protein CASSFRTGGDEQYF.